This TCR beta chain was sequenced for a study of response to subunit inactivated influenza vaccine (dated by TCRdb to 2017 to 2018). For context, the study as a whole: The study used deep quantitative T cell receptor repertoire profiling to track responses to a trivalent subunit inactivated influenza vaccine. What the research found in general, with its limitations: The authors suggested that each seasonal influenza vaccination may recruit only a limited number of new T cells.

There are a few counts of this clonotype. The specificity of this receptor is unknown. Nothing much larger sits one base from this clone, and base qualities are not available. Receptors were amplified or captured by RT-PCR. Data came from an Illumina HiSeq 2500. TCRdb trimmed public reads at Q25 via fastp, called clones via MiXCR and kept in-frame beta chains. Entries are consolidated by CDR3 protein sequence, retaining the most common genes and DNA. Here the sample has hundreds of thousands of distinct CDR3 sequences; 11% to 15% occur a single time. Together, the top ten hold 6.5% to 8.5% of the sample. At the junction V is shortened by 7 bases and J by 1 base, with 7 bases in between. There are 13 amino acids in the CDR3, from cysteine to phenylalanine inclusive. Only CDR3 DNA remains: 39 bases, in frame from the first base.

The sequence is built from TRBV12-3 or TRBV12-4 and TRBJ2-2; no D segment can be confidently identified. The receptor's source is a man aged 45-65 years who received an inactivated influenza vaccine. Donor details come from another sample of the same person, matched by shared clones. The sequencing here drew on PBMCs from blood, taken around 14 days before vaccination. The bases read TGTGCCAGCACCACTCGGAACACCGGGGAGCTGTTTTTT. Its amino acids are CASTTRNTGELFF.